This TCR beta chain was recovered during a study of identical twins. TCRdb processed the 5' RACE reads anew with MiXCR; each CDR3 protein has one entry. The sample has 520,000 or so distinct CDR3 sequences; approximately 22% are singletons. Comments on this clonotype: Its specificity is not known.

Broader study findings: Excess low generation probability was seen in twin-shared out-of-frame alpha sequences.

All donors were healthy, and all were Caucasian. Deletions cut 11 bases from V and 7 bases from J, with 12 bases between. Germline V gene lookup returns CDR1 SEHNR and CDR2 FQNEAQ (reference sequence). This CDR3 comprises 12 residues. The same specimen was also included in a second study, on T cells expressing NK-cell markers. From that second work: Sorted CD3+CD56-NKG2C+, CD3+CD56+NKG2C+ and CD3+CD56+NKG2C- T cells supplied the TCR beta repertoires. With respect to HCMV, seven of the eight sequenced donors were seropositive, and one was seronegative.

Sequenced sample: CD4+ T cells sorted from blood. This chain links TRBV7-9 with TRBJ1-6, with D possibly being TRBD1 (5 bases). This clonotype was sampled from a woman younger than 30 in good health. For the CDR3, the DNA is TGTGCCGGCGGGACGGTGAATTCACCCCTCCACTTT. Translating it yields CAGGTVNSPLHF.